Each of the 5 T cell receptor beta chains below was sequenced from the same sample in a study of cytomegalovirus exposure and HLA in healthy donors. 60 Vbeta and 13 Jbeta primers were used in PCR. TCRdb keeps only in-frame clones here, not all; method: immunoSEQ multiplex PCR. The sample shows approximately 110,000 clones, 79% of them seen only once. Sequenced: PBMCs. The receptors were gathered from a woman aged 40 to 49 in good health and CMV-seronegative.

This chain connects TRBV9 to TRBJ2-2, with D possibly matching TRBD2 (6 bases). V lost 3 bases and J 6 bases, leaving 12 bases between the germline ends. The CDR3 totals 14 residues. The germline CDR1 and CDR2 sequences are SGDLS and YYNGEE. CDR3 amino acids: CASSARLVSGELFF. The CDR3 bases are TGTGCCAGCAGCGCAAGACTAGTTTCCGGGGAGCTGTTTTTT. Drawing the rest from reference TRBV9 and TRBJ2-2, the complete variable domain is DSGVTQTPKHLITATGQRVTLRCSPRSGDLSVYWYQQSLDQGLQFLIQYYNGEERAKGNILERFSAQQFPDLHSELNLSSLELGDSALYFCASSARLVSGELFFGEGSRLTVL.

The V call is TRBV9, the J call TRBJ2-7, with D perhaps TRBD2 (7 bases). CDR1 and CDR2 (germline): SGDLS, YYNGEE. Trimming pared 0 bases from V and 11 bases from J, leaving 15 bases between. The CDR3 is 13 amino acids. The CDR3: CASSVGGGGPEYF. DNA for the CDR3: TGTGCCAGCAGCGTAGGGGGCGGGGGCCCGGAGTACTTC.

J is TRBJ1-1 and V is TRBV28; D possibly corresponds to TRBD1 (6 bases). V was trimmed by 5 bases and J by 3 bases, leaving 19 bases between them. Germline lookup yields CDR1 MDHEN and CDR2 SYDVKM. The CDR3 extends over 16 amino acids. CDR3 in DNA: TGTGCCAGCAGTCCCGCCGGGGGCGCGGGGGACACTGAAGCTTTCTTT. Protein product: CASSPAGGAGDTEAFF.

The rearrangement joins TRBV30 to TRBJ2-2, with D perhaps matching TRBD1 (5 bases). The CDR3 totals 14 residues. V was shortened by 4 bases and J by 6 bases, with 15 bases between the two germline ends. Germline assignment: CDR1 GTSNPN and CDR2 SVGIG (reference sequence). Here the CDR3 reads CAWTKRPRAGELFF. Written as DNA, the CDR3 is TGTGCCTGGACTAAAAGGCCCAGGGCCGGGGAGCTGTTTTTT.

The chain joins TRBV4-1 to TRBJ1-1; TRBD1 agrees at 7 bases. The trim removed 1 base at V and 7 bases at J, leaving 6 bases unmatched. CDR1 and CDR2 (germline): MGHRA, YSYEKL. The CDR3 consists of 14 residues. In nucleotides, the CDR3 is TGCGCCAGCAGCCAAGGACAGGGTGACAGTGAAGCTTTCTTT. This gives the protein CASSQGQGDSEAFF.